This TCR beta chain was recorded in a study of T cell responses to AZD1222 COVID-19 vaccine. The CDR3 runs 14 residues. Germline lookup yields CDR1 ENHRY and CDR2 SYGVKD. J lost 1 base, V lost 3 bases, and 0 bases had no gene match. TCRdb's copy holds only in-frame clones and misses some; the assay was immunoSEQ multiplex PCR. This sample has about 120,000 clones, with roughly 89% found just once. The sample here was peripheral blood, taken on day 0 of AZD1222 vaccination. This receptor was identified in an adult in good health. V and J are TRBV10-3 and TRBJ2-1; the match to TRBD1 covers 7 bases. The CDR3 nucleotides are TGTGCCATCAGTGAACAGGGGTCCTACAATGAGCAGTTCTTC. This codes for CAISEQGSYNEQFF.